This T cell receptor (beta chain) was retrieved from a study of regulatory T cells in long-lasting Graves disease. Overall study findings and caveats: Under persistent disease, TRBV28, TRBJ1-2 and TRBJ2-5 were used preferentially.

Germline V lookup: CDR1 MNHNS, CDR2 SASEGT. Trimming took off 8 bases at V and 2 bases at J, with 7 bases between the two ends. This CDR3 comprises 13 residues. A note on this clonotype: Its antigen is unknown.

Indicated time point: newly diagnosed GD, antithyroid drugs for less than 3 months. PBMC-extracted RNA yielded the TCR library. Arm-PCR of CDR3 regions with iRepertoire HTBI primers generated TCR beta libraries. Via MiXCR, TCRdb re-called the multiplex PCR reads, giving one row per CDR3 protein. The sample carries roughly 420,000 distinct CDR3 sequences, roughly 15% recorded once. In addition, the sample was reused for a study of T cells in Graves' hyperthyroidism and ophthalmopathy. That study reports: If no ophthalmopathy progression occurred within 18 months, Graves' hyperthyroidism was stable. Lactation, pregnancy, other autoimmune disease or uncontrolled infection led to exclusion of patients.

This receptor was identified in a woman aged 30 to 39 with Graves disease. The chain employs TRBV6-1 and TRBJ2-6; possible D gene TRBD2, 5 bases. The sample in question was peripheral blood mononuclear cells (PBMCs), obtained at new diagnosis, from a patient treated with antithyroid drugs. The CDR3, as DNA: TGTGCCAGCCGGCGGGCTGGGGCCAACGTCCTGACTTTC. Translation gives CASRRAGANVLTF.